The clone carrying this TCR beta chain has a handful of counts. The data derive from a study of response to subunit inactivated influenza vaccine. MiXCR, run by TCRdb on the RT-PCR reads, gives a single entry per CDR3 protein. The table includes hundreds of thousands of distinct CDR3 sequences, 15% to 18% detected once. This receptor was obtained from a man aged 45-60 years who received an inactivated influenza vaccine. Sequenced here: PBMCs from blood, sampled roughly 13 days after vaccination.

CDR3 sequence reads: CASSSRTGLVEAFF. The CDR3 coding sequence is TGTGCCAGCAGCTCACGGACAGGGTTGGTTGAAGCTTTCTTT. The chain joins TRBV7-2 to TRBJ1-1; 8 nucleotides agree with TRBD1. Germline CDR1 reads SGHTA; CDR2 reads FQGNSA. Trimming took 4 bases from V and 7 from J; bases not matched to a gene: 8. The CDR3 covers 14 residues. The full variable domain, rest sourced from reference TRBV7-2 and TRBJ1-1, is GAGVSQSPSNKVTEKGKDVELRCDPISGHTALYWYRQSLGQGLEFLIYFQGNSAPDKSGLPSDRFSAERTGGSVSTLTIQRTQQEDSAVYLCASSSRTGLVEAFFGQGTRLTVV.